The 6 T cell receptor beta chains below come from one sample, sequenced in a study of blood T cell repertoires in COVID-19. The protocol was immunoSEQ multiplex PCR, while the TCRdb copy is restricted to in-frame clones and leaves out a portion. The repertoire holds about 240,000 clones, with 75% to 85% as singletons. Sequencing used peripheral blood. Source of these receptors: a woman aged 60 to 75 with active or convalescent COVID-19.

The chain employs TRBV15 and TRBJ2-3, with 7 positions matching TRBD1. The CDR3 spans 16 residues. The germline V gene encodes CDR1 LNHNV and CDR2 YYDKDF (reference sequence). The junction had 8 bases not matched to a gene; V was cut back by 3 bases and J by 2 bases. CDR3 loop: CATSSMPGQLTDTQYF. The CDR3 DNA reads as TGTGCCACCAGCAGTATGCCGGGACAGCTCACAGATACGCAGTATTTT.

V and J are TRBV30 and TRBJ2-7; D might be TRBD2 (6 bases). The V end was cut by 4 bases, the J end by 5 bases, with 15 bases between. Germline V gives CDR1 GTSNPN, CDR2 SVGIG (reference sequence). This CDR3 spans 13 amino acids. CDR3 in amino acids: CAWNRAGGDEQYF. The CDR3, as DNA: TGTGCCTGGAATAGGGCAGGAGGGGACGAGCAGTACTTC.

This chain joins TRBV7-6 and TRBJ1-5; TRBD1 matches at 10 bases. The CDR3 is 19 residues long. With V trimmed by 1 base and J by 1 base, 10 bases remained unmatched. Per the germline V gene, CDR1 is SGHVS and CDR2 is FNYEAQ. The DNA for the CDR3 is TGTGCCAGCAGCTTAGTCGGGGACAGGGGTATAACAAGCAATCAGCCCCAGCATTTT. Its translation: CASSLVGDRGITSNQPQHF.

The J gene is TRBJ1-4, the V gene TRBV27; 7 nucleotides agree with TRBD1. After removal of 4 bases from V and 8 bases from J, the junction contained 10 bases not matched to a gene. CDR3 length: 15 residues. Per the germline V gene, CDR1 is MNHEY and CDR2 is SMNVEV (reference sequence). The CDR3 loop reads CASSSLGTVGEKLFF. CDR3 nucleotides: TGTGCCAGCAGTTCCCTAGGGACAGTAGGCGAAAAACTGTTTTTT. Full variable domain (outside the CDR3, taken from reference TRBV27 and TRBJ1-4): EAQVTQNPRYLITVTGKKLTVTCSQNMNHEYMSWYRQDPGLGLRQIYYSMNVEVTDKGDVPEGYKVSRKEKRNFPLILESPSPNQTSLYFCASSSLGTVGEKLFFGSGTQLSVL.

The V gene is TRBV2, the J gene TRBJ1-1; D is undetermined. Germline CDR1 is SNHLY and CDR2 is FYNNEI. This CDR3 comprises 13 residues. V dropped 4 bases and J dropped 4 bases, with 10 bases sitting between them. CDR3 amino acids: CASSVRGTTEAFF. The DNA of the CDR3 is TGTGCCAGCAGTGTGAGAGGAACCACTGAAGCTTTCTTT.

The genes are TRBV29-1 and TRBJ2-7; D may be TRBD1 (6 bases). Trimming shortened V by 6 bases and J by 2 bases, and 11 bases separated the two germline ends. Germline CDR1 SQVTM, CDR2 ANQGSEA. The CDR3 has 12 amino acids. This chain's CDR3 is CSVQGQTYEQYF. The CDR3 DNA is TGCAGCGTGCAAGGACAGACCTACGAGCAGTACTTC.